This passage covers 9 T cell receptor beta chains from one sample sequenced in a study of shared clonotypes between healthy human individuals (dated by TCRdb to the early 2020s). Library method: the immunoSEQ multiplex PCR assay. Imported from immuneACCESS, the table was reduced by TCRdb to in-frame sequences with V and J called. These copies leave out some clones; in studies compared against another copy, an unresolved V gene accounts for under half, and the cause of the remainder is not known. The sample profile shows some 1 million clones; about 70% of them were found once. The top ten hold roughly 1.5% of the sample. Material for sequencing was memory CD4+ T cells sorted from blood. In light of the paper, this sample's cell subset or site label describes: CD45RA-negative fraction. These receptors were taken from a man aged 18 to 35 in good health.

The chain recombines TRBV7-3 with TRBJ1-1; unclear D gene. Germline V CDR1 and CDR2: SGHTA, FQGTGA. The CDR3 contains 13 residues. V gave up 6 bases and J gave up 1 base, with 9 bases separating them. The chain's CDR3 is CASSFRQNTEAFF. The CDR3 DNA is TGTGCCAGCAGTTTTCGACAGAACACTGAAGCTTTCTTT.

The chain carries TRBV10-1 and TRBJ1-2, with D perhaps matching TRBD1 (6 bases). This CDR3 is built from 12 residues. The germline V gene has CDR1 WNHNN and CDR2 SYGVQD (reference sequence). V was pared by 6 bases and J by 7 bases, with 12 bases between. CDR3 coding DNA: TGCGCCAGCAGACCTCCAGGGGTTGGCTACACCTTC. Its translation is CASRPPGVGYTF.

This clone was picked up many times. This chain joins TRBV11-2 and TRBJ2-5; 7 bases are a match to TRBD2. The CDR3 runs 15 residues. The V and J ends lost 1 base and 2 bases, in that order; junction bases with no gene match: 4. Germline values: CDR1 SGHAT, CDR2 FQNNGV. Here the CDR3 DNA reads TGTGCCAGCAGCTTAGCCCCGGGGGGACAAGAGACCCAGTACTTC. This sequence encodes CASSLAPGGQETQYF.

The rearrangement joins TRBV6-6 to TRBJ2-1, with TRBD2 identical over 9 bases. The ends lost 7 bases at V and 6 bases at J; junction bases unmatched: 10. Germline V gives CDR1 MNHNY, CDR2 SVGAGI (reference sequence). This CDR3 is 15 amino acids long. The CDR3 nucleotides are TGTGCCAGCACTAACCCCGGCGGGAGGGCCAATGAGCAGTTCTTC. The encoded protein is CASTNPGGRANEQFF.

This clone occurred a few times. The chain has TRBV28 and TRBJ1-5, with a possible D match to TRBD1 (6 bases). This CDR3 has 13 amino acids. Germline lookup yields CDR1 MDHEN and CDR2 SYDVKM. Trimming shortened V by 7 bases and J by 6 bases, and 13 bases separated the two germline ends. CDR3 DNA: TGTGCCAGCAAAGGGGGAGCCCGTCAGCCCCAGCATTTT. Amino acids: CASKGGARQPQHF.

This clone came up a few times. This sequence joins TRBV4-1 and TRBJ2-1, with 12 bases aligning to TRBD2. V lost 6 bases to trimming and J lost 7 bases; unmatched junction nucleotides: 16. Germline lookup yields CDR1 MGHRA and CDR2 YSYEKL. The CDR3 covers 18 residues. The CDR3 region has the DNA TGCGCCAGCAGGACCCTAGCGGGGGGGCCTGGGTCAATAAATGAGCAGTTCTTC. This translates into CASRTLAGGPGSINEQFF.

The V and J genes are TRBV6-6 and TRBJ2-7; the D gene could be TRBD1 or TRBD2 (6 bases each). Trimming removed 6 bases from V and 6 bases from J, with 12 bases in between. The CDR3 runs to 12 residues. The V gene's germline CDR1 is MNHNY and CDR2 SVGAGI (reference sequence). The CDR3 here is CASRRGAGEQYF. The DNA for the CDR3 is TGTGCCAGCAGAAGGGGGGCGGGCGAGCAGTACTTC.

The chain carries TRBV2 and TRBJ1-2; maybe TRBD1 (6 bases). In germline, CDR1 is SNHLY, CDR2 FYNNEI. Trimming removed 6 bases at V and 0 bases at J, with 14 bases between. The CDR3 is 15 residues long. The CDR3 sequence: CASRETGHSNYGYTF. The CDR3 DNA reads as TGTGCCAGCAGGGAAACAGGGCACTCTAACTATGGCTACACCTTC. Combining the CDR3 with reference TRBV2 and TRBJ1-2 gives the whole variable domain EPEVTQTPSHQVTQMGQEVILRCVPISNHLYFYWYRQILGQKVEFLVSFYNNEISEKSEIFDDQFSVERPDGSNFTLKIRSTKLEDSAMYFCASRETGHSNYGYTFGSGTRLTVV.

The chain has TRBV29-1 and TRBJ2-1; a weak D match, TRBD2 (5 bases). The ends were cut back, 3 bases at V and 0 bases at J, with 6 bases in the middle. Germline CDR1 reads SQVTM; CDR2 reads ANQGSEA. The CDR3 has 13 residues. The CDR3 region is CSVDTSSYNEQFF. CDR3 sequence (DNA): TGCAGCGTTGATACTAGCTCCTACAATGAGCAGTTCTTC.